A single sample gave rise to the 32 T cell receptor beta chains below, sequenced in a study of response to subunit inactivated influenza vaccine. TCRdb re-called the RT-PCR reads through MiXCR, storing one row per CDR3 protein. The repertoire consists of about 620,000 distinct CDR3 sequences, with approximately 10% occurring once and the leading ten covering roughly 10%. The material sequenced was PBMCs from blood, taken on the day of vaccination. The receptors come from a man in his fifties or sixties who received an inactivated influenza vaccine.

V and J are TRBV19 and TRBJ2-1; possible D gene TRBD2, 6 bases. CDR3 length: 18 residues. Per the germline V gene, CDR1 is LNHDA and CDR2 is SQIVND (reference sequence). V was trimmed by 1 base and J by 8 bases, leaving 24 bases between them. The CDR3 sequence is CASSIATPRYGGTYEQFF. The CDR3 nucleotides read TGTGCCAGTAGTATAGCCACGCCCCGGTACGGCGGGACCTATGAGCAGTTCTTC.

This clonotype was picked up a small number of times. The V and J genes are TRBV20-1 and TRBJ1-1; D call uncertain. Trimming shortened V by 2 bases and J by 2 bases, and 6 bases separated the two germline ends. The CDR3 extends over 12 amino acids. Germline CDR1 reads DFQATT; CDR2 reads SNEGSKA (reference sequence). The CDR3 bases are TGCAGTGCTAGAAGACGCAACACTGAAGCTTTCTTT. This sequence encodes CSARRRNTEAFF.

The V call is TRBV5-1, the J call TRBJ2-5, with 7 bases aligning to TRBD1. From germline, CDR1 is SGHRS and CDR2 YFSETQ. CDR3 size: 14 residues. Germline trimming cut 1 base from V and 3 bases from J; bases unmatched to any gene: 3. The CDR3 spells CASSLMGTEETQYF. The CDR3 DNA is TGCGCCAGCAGCTTGATGGGGACAGAAGAGACCCAGTACTTC.

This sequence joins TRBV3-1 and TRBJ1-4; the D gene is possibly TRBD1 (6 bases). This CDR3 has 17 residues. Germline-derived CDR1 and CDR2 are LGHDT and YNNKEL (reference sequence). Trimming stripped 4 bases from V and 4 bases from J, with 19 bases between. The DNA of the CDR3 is TGTGCCAGCAGCCGGGACCGGACGAAGGGGGGTAATGAAAAACTGTTTTTT. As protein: CASSRDRTKGGNEKLFF.

DNA for the CDR3: TGTGCCAGCAGTGAAGCGACCGAGTACTATGGCTACACCTTC. It is translated as CASSEATEYYGYTF. This rearrangement joins TRBV6-1 to TRBJ1-2; D not certain. This CDR3 has 14 amino acids. Between the trimmed V and J ends, which lost 0 bases and 3 bases, there was a span of 8 bases. The germline V gene encodes CDR1 MNHNS and CDR2 SASEGT.

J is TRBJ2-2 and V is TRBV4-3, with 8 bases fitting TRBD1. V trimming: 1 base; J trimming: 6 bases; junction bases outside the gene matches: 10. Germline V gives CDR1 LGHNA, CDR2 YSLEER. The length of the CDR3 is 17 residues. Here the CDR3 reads CASSQVFQGAVAGELFF. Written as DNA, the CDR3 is TGCGCCAGCAGCCAAGTGTTCCAGGGGGCTGTCGCCGGGGAGCTGTTTTTT.

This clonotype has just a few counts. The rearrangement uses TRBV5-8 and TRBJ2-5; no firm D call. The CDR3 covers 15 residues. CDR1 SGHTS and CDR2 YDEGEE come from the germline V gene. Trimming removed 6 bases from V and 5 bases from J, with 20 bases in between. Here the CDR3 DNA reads TGTGCCAGCACGCTGAGATCGGACCACTTGGAGACCCAGTACTTC. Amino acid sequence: CASTLRSDHLETQYF.

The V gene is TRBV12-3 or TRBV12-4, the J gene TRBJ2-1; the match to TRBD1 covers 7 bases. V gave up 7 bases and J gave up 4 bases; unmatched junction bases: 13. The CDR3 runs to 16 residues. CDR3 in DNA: TGTGCCAGCACATTGGAAGGACAGGCTCCTTACAATGAGCAGTTCTTC. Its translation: CASTLEGQAPYNEQFF.

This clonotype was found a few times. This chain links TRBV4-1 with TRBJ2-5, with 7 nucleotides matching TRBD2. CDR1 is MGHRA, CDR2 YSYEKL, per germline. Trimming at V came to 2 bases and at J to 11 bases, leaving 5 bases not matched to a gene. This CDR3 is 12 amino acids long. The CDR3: CASSQLPGLQYF. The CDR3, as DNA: TGCGCCAGCAGCCAACTCCCGGGACTACAGTACTTC.

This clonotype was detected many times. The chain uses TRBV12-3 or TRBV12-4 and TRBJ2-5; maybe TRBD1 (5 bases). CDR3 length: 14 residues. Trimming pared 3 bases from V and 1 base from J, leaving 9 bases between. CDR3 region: CASSFRQIQETQYF. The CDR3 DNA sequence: TGTGCCAGCAGTTTCAGACAGATCCAAGAGACCCAGTACTTC.

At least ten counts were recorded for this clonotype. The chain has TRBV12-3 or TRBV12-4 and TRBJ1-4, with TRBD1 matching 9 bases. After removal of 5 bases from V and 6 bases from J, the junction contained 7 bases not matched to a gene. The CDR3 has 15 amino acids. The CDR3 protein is CASSVYRDRDEKLFF. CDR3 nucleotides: TGTGCCAGCAGTGTCTACCGGGACAGGGATGAAAAACTGTTTTTT.

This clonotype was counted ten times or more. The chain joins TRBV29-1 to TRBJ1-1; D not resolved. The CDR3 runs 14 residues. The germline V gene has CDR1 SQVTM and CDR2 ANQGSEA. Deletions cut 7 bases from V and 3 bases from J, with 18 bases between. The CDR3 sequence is CSDEGQAFYTEAFF. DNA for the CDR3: TGCAGCGACGAAGGGCAGGCCTTTTACACTGAAGCTTTCTTT.

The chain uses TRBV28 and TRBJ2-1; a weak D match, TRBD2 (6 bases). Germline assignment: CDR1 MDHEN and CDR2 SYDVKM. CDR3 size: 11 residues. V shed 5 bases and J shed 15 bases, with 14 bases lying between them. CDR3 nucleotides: TGTGCCAGCAGTGACCGGGACGGGAGGTTCTTC. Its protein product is CASSDRDGRFF. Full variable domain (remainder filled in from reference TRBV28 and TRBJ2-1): DVKVTQSSRYLVKRTGEKVFLECVQDMDHENMFWYRQDPGLGLRLIYFSYDVKMKEKGDIPEGYSVSREKKERFSLILESASTNQTSMYLCASSDRDGRFFGPGTRLTVL.

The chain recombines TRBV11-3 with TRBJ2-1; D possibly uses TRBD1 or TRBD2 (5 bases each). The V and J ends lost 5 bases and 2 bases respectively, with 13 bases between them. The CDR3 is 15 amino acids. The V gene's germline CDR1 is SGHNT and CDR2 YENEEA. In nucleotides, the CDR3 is TGTGCCAGCAGCCCCGGGACCCTTCCCTACAATGAGCAGTTCTTC. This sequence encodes CASSPGTLPYNEQFF.

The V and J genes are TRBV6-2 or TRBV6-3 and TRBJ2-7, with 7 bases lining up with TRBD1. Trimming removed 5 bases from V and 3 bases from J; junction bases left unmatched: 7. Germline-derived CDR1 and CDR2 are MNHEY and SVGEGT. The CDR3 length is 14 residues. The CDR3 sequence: CASSRQGAVYEQYF. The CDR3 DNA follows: TGTGCCAGCAGTCGACAGGGAGCGGTCTACGAGCAGTACTTC.

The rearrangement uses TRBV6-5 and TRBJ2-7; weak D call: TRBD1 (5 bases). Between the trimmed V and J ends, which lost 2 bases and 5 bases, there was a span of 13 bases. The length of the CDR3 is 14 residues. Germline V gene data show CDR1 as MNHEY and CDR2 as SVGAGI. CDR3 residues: CASSYASPGNEQYF. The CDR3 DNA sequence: TGTGCCAGCAGTTACGCTTCTCCAGGGAACGAGCAGTACTTC.

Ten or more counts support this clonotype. The CDR3 coding sequence is TGTGCCAGCAGCTTCTGGGACAACAATCAGCCCCAGCATTTT. This sequence encodes CASSFWDNNQPQHF. The chain recombines TRBV7-2 with TRBJ1-5; tentatively, D is TRBD1 (6 bases). Germline V gives CDR1 SGHTA, CDR2 FQGNSA. V lost 3 bases to trimming and J lost 3 bases, with 9 bases between them. This CDR3 is 14 amino acids long.

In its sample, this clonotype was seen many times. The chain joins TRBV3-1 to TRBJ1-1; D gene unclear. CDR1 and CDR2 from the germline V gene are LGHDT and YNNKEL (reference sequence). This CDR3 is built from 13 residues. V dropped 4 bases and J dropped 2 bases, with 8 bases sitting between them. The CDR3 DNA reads TGTGCCAGCAGCCCCTCCTTTAACACTGAAGCTTTCTTT. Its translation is CASSPSFNTEAFF.

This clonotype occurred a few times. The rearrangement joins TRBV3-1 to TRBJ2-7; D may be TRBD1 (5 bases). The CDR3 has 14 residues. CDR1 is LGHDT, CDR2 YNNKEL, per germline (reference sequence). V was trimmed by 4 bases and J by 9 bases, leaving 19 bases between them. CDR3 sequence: CASSPTDSPRGQYF. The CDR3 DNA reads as TGTGCCAGCAGCCCAACAGACAGTCCTCGAGGGCAGTACTTC.

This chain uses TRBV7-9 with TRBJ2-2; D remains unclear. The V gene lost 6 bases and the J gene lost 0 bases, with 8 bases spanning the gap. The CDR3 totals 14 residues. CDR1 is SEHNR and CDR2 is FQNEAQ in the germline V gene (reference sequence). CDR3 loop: CASRRKSNTGELFF. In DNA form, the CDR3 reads TGTGCCAGCAGACGCAAATCGAACACCGGGGAGCTGTTTTTT.

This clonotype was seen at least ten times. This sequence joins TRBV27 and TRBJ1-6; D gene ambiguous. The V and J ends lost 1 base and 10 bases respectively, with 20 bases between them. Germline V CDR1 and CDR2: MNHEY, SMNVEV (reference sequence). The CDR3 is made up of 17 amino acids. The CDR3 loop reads CASSLFLRRGTASPLHF. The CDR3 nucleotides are TGTGCCAGCAGTTTATTCCTTCGACGGGGAACTGCCTCACCCCTCCACTTT.

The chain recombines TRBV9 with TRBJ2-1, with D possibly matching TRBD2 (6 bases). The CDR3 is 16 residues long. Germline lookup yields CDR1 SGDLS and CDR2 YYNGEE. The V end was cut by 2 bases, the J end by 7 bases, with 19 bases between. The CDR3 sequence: CASSVGASALRNEQFF. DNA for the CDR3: TGTGCCAGCAGCGTGGGAGCTAGCGCTCTCAGGAATGAGCAGTTCTTC.

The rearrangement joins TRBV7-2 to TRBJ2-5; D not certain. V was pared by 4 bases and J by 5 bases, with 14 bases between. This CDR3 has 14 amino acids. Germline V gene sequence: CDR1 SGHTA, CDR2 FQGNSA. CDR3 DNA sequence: TGTGCCAGCAGCTCTGGCGTGGTATCGGAGACCCAGTACTTC. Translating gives CASSSGVVSETQYF.

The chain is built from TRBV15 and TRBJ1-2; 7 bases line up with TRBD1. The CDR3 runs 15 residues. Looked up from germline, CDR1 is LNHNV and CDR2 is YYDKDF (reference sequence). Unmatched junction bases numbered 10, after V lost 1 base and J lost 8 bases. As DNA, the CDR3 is TGTGCCACCAGCAGAGGGGGACAGCAGGGCTGGGGCTACACCTTC. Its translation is CATSRGGQQGWGYTF.

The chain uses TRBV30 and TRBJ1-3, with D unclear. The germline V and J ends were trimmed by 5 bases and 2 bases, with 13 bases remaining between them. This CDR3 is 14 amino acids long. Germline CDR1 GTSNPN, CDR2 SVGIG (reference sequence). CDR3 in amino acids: CAWSPGRTGNTIYF. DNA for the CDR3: TGTGCCTGGTCCCCTGGACGAACTGGAAACACCATATATTTT.

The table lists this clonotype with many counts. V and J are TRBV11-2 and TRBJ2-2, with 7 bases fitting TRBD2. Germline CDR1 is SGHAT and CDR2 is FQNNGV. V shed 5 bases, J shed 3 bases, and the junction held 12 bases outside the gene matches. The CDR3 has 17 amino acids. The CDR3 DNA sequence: TGTGCCAGCAGCCCCTATCTAGGGAGGGACGACACCGGGGAGCTGTTTTTT. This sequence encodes CASSPYLGRDDTGELFF.

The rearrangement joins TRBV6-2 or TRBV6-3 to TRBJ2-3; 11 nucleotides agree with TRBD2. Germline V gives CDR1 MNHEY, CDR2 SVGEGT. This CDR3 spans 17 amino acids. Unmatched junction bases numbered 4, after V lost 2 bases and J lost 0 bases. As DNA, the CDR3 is TGTGCCAGCAGTTACCCCCGACTAGCGGGGAGCACAGATACGCAGTATTTT. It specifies CASSYPRLAGSTDTQYF.

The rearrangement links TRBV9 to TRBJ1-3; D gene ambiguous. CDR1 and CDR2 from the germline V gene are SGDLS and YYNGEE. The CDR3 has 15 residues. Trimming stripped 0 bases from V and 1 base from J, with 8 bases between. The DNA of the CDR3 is TGTGCCAGCAGCGTAGGGGGTCAATCTGGAAACACCATATATTTT. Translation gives CASSVGGQSGNTIYF. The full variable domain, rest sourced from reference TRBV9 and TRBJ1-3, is DSGVTQTPKHLITATGQRVTLRCSPRSGDLSVYWYQQSLDQGLQFLIQYYNGEERAKGNILERFSAQQFPDLHSELNLSSLELGDSALYFCASSVGGQSGNTIYFGEGSWLTVV.

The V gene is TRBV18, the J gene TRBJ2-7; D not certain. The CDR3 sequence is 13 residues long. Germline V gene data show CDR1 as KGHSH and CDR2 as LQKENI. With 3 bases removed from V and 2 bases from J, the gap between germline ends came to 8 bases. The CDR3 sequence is CASSPYQAYEQYF. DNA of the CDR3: TGTGCCAGCTCACCCTACCAGGCCTACGAGCAGTACTTC.

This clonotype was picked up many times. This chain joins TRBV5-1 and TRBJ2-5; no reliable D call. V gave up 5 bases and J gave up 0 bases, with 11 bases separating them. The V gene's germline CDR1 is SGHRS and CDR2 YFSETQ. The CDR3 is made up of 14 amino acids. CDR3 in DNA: TGCGCCAGCAGGGTTCGGCCGAACCAAGAGACCCAGTACTTC. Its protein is CASRVRPNQETQYF.

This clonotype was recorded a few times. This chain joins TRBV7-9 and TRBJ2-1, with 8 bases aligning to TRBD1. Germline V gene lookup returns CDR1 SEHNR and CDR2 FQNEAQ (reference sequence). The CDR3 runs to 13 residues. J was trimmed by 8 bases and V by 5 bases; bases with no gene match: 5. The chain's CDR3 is CASSVQGVYEQFF. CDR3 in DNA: TGTGCCAGCAGCGTACAGGGGGTATATGAGCAGTTCTTC.

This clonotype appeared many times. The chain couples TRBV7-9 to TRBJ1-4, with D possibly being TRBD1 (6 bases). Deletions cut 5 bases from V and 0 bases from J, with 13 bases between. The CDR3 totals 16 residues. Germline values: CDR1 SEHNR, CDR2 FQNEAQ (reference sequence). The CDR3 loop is CASSNDRRATNEKLFF. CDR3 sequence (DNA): TGTGCCAGCAGCAACGACAGGAGGGCAACTAATGAAAAACTGTTTTTT. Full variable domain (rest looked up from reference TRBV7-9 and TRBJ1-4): DTGVSQNPRHKITKRGQNVTFRCDPISEHNRLYWYRQTLGQGPEFLTYFQNEAQLEKSRLLSDRFSAERPKGSFSTLEIQRTEQGDSAMYLCASSNDRRATNEKLFFGSGTQLSVL.